Below, 31 T cell receptor beta chains from the same sample are listed, as sequenced in a study of a mutant IDH1 vaccine in newly diagnosed glioma. No cognate antigen is known for these TCRs. Stated time point: week 47, end of study. In every dose of vaccine, 300 ug of mutant IDH1 20-mer peptide was given alongside topical imiquimod. The table came from immunoSEQ multiplex PCR; TCRdb's copy has only in-frame clones and leaves some out. The data show fewer than 35,000 clones, with about 86% seen just once and around 30% held by the top ten. The sequenced sample was PBMCs, obtained from a glioma patient whose treatment included an IDH1 peptide vaccine. The receptors derive from a man younger than 45 with glioma.

Concerning this clone: Other DNA sequences in the same sample also yield this CDR3. The gene calls are TRBV5-4 and TRBJ2-1, with D possibly TRBD1 on 7 matching bases. Germline CDR1 reads SGHNT; CDR2 reads YYREEE (reference sequence). This CDR3 contains 13 residues. V was cut by 1 base and J by 9 bases, with 11 bases left in between. The CDR3 sequence: CASSLNQGGEQFF. In DNA form, the CDR3 reads TGTGCCAGCAGCTTGAATCAGGGGGGTGAGCAGTTCTTC.

This clone was seen just once. The CDR3 is CASSLVDREQNTQYF. CDR3 in DNA: TGCGCCAGCAGCTTGGTTGATCGGGAGCAAAATACGCAGTATTTT. This chain uses TRBV5-1 with TRBJ2-3, with D maybe TRBD2 (6 bases). The CDR3 covers 15 residues. The ends were cut back, 0 bases at V and 7 bases at J, with 15 bases in the middle. Germline lookup yields CDR1 SGHRS and CDR2 YFSETQ.

The chain is built from TRBV30 and TRBJ2-7, with a tentative D call TRBD1 (5 bases). V dropped 1 base and J dropped 5 bases, with 12 bases sitting between them. Germline values: CDR1 GTSNPN, CDR2 SVGIG (reference sequence). There are 13 residues in the CDR3. The CDR3 nucleotides are TGTGCCTGGAGTGGCCAGGGCAACCACGAGCAGTACTTC. As protein: CAWSGQGNHEQYF.

This rearrangement joins TRBV18 to TRBJ2-1, with 9 positions matching TRBD1. This CDR3 has 15 residues. Germline loops: CDR1 KGHSH, CDR2 LQKENI. J was trimmed by 4 bases and V by 2 bases; bases with no gene match: 3. CDR3 coding DNA: TGTGCCAGCTCACCAGACAGGGGGTGGTACAATGAGCAGTTCTTC. Its translation is CASSPDRGWYNEQFF.

This sequence joins TRBV5-8 and TRBJ1-2; TRBD1 aligns across 7 bases. V shed 4 bases and J 4 bases; nucleotides not matched to a gene: 7. Germline CDR1 reads SGHTS; CDR2 reads YDEGEE. The CDR3 consists of 14 residues. This CDR3 is CASSRDRDPYGYTF. The CDR3 bases are TGTGCCAGCAGCCGCGACAGGGATCCCTATGGCTACACCTTC.

The rearrangement links TRBV21-1 to TRBJ1-2. TRBV21-1 is given as a pseudogene. The CDR3 extends over 11 amino acids. Here the CDR3 DNA reads TGTGCCAGCACCCCCGTTCATGGCTACACCTTC. This translates into CASTPVHGYTF.

This chain joins TRBV7-6 and TRBJ1-4, with 10 bases matching TRBD1. V gave up 5 bases and J gave up 3 bases; unmatched junction bases: 9. The length of the CDR3 is 17 residues. Looked up from germline, CDR1 is SGHVS and CDR2 is FNYEAQ. CDR3 sequence reads: CASSPKTGGRANEKLFF. CDR3 DNA: TGTGCCAGCAGCCCAAAGACAGGGGGCAGGGCTAATGAAAAACTGTTTTTT. Based on the CDR3 plus reference TRBV7-6 and TRBJ1-4, the full variable domain is GAGVSQSPRYKVTKRGQDVALRCDPISGHVSLYWYRQALGQGPEFLTYFNYEAQQDKSGLPNDRFSAERPEGSISTLTIQRTEQRDSAMYRCASSPKTGGRANEKLFFGSGTQLSVL.

The chain uses TRBV7-2 and TRBJ2-4; tentative D call: TRBD1 (6 bases). The V end was cut by 0 bases, the J end by 0 bases, with 24 bases between. CDR3 length: 21 amino acids. Per the germline V gene, CDR1 is SGHTA and CDR2 is FQGNSA. CDR3 sequence reads: CASSLAGRRTDTRAAKNIQYF. CDR3 DNA: TGTGCCAGCAGCTTAGCTGGAAGAAGGACAGACACAAGAGCAGCCAAAAACATTCAGTACTTC.

The gene calls are TRBV9 and TRBJ2-1, with 12 bases fitting TRBD2. The germline V gene has CDR1 SGDLS and CDR2 YYNGEE. Trimming cost V 3 bases and J 9 bases; bases outside gene matches: 7. This CDR3 spans 15 amino acids. The CDR3 spells CASSGTSGTLGEQFF. The CDR3 region has the DNA TGTGCCAGCAGCGGGACTAGCGGGACCCTTGGTGAGCAGTTCTTC.

The chain links TRBV5-8 to TRBJ2-5; perhaps TRBD1 as D (6 bases). The ends were cut back, 4 bases at V and 5 bases at J, with 15 bases in the middle. The CDR3 is 14 amino acids. Germline V gene sequence: CDR1 SGHTS, CDR2 YDEGEE. CDR3 in DNA: TGTGCCAGCAGCGGGAGCAGGGGCGAGGAGACCCAGTACTTC. Its protein product is CASSGSRGEETQYF.

The chain has TRBV6-5 and TRBJ2-7, with TRBD1 matching 8 bases. CDR3 length equals 14 residues. Germline CDR1 is MNHEY and CDR2 is SVGAGI. V shed 2 bases and J 5 bases; nucleotides not matched to a gene: 5. The CDR3 loop reads CASSYARQGHEQYF. The CDR3, as DNA: TGTGCCAGCAGTTACGCCCGACAGGGGCACGAGCAGTACTTC.

This clone appeared a few times. V and J are TRBV30 and TRBJ1-1; possible D gene TRBD1, 5 bases. The ends were cut back, 7 bases at V and 4 bases at J, with 13 bases in the middle. CDR3 length equals 12 residues. The V gene's germline CDR1 is GTSNPN and CDR2 SVGIG (reference sequence). This CDR3 reads CASDPGGTEAFF. CDR3 DNA: TGTGCCTCCGACCCTGGGGGCACTGAAGCTTTCTTT.

For this clone: The junction departs from germline at one end; a sequencing error may be responsible. The gene calls are TRBV5-1 and TRBJ2-7; TRBD1 aligns across 7 bases. This CDR3 comprises 11 residues. Germline V gene sequence: CDR1 SGHRS, CDR2 YFSETQ. This CDR3 reads CASSLEGTASF. CDR3 in DNA: TGCGCCAGCAGCTTGGAAGGGACAGCCTCCTTC.

V gene TRBV5-1 combines with J gene TRBJ2-2; the D gene is possibly TRBD2 (6 bases). The germline V gene encodes CDR1 SGHRS and CDR2 YFSETQ. This CDR3 has 15 amino acids. The ends were cut back, 0 bases at V and 3 bases at J, with 9 bases in the middle. This CDR3 reads CASSLGPGDTGELFF. In DNA form, the CDR3 reads TGCGCCAGCAGCTTGGGACCGGGGGACACCGGGGAGCTGTTTTTT. Looking up the rest from reference TRBV5-1 and TRBJ2-2 gives the full variable domain: KAGVTQTPRYLIKTRGQQVTLSCSPISGHRSVSWYQQTPGQGLQFLFEYFSETQRNKGNFPGRFSGRQFSNSRSEMNVSTLELGDSALYLCASSLGPGDTGELFFGEGSRLTVL.

This clone was seen a few times. J is TRBJ2-7 and V is TRBV7-8, with D unclear. Trimming cost V 3 bases and J 5 bases, with 8 bases left between them. Germline CDR1 is SGHVS and CDR2 is FQNEAQ. The CDR3 consists of 12 residues. The CDR3 spells CASSFKWDEQYF. In DNA, the CDR3 is TGTGCCAGCAGCTTTAAGTGGGACGAGCAGTACTTC.

The gene calls are TRBV5-6 and TRBJ2-5; D is possibly TRBD1 (5 bases). Germline V gene data show CDR1 as SGHDT and CDR2 as YYEEEE. The CDR3 contains 13 residues. Trimming took off 2 bases at V and 4 bases at J, with 9 bases between the two ends. The CDR3 protein is CASSFPGLETQYF. The CDR3 DNA is TGTGCCAGCAGCTTCCCAGGGCTAGAGACCCAGTACTTC.

The chain combines TRBV18 with TRBJ2-1, with 9 bases fitting TRBD1. Germline values: CDR1 KGHSH, CDR2 LQKENI. The V gene end was trimmed by 5 bases and the J gene end by 4 bases; junction bases not matched to a gene: 12. The length of the CDR3 is 17 residues. CDR3 loop: CASSARDRAIGYNEQFF. For the CDR3, the DNA is TGTGCCAGCTCAGCAAGGGACAGGGCAATTGGGTACAATGAGCAGTTCTTC. Using reference TRBV18 and TRBJ2-1 for the parts outside the CDR3, the full variable domain is NAGVMQNPRHLVRRRGQEARLRCSPMKGHSHVYWYRQLPEEGLKFMVYLQKENIIDESGMPKERFSAEFPKEGPSILRIQQVVRGDSAAYFCASSARDRAIGYNEQFFGPGTRLTVL.

This sequence joins TRBV18 and TRBJ2-5; 11 nucleotides align to TRBD1. V trimming: 3 bases; J trimming: 5 bases; junction bases outside the gene matches: 5. This CDR3 spans 15 amino acids. From germline, CDR1 is KGHSH and CDR2 LQKENI. The CDR3 DNA reads TGTGCCAGCTCACCGGGACAGGGGGTTATGGAGACCCAGTACTTC. Encoded protein: CASSPGQGVMETQYF.

The chain links TRBV25-1 to TRBJ2-3, with D tentatively TRBD2 (6 bases). V lost 4 bases and J lost 5, with 22 bases in between. The CDR3 sequence is 17 residues long. Germline CDR1 reads MGHDK; CDR2 reads SYGVNS. For the CDR3, the DNA is TGTGCCAGCAGTGCCTCCGCCGGGACTGCTGTTCGAGATACGCAGTATTTT. This sequence encodes CASSASAGTAVRDTQYF. Full variable domain (missing parts from reference TRBV25-1 and TRBJ2-3): EADIYQTPRYLVIGTGKKITLECSQTMGHDKMYWYQQDPGMELHLIHYSYGVNSTEKGDLSSESTVSRIRTEHFPLTLESARPSHTSQYLCASSASAGTAVRDTQYFGPGTRLTVL.

The gene calls are TRBV2 and TRBJ2-7, with 15 bases fitting TRBD2. The CDR3 loop spans 16 amino acids. The ends lost 6 bases at V and 6 bases at J; junction bases unmatched: 9. Germline V CDR1 and CDR2: SNHLY, FYNNEI. The DNA for the CDR3 is TGTGCCAGCAGCGACTGGGGGACTAGCGGGAGGACCGAGCAGTACTTC. This translates into CASSDWGTSGRTEQYF.

The genes are TRBV9 and TRBJ1-4, with D uncertain. V was clipped by 3 bases and J by 7 bases, with 13 bases between them. Germline V gives CDR1 SGDLS, CDR2 YYNGEE. This CDR3 is built from 14 residues. The CDR3 protein is CASSAPPQIEKLFF. In DNA form, the CDR3 reads TGTGCCAGCAGCGCACCGCCTCAGATTGAAAAACTGTTTTTT.

The chain combines TRBV7-2 with TRBJ2-7; the D is unclear. V lost 1 base and J lost 3, with 7 bases in between. Germline values: CDR1 SGHTA, CDR2 FQGNSA. This CDR3 comprises 13 residues. CDR3 nucleotide sequence: TGTGCCAGCAGCTTAGATTGGAACTACGAGCAGTACTTC. As protein: CASSLDWNYEQYF.

The chain links TRBV11-2 to TRBJ2-7; TRBD2 matches at 9 bases. The CDR3 totals 18 residues. The germline V gene has CDR1 SGHAT and CDR2 FQNNGV. The V segment lost 0 bases and the J segment 1 base; nucleotides outside the gene matches: 10. The CDR3 nucleotides are TGTGCCAGCAGCTTAGAGCCCCGACTAGCGGAGAGATCCTACGAGCAGTACTTC. Translated, it gives CASSLEPRLAERSYEQYF.

In this sample, this clone turned up a few times. The rearrangement uses TRBV28 and TRBJ2-4; D may be TRBD1 or TRBD2 (6 bases each). The CDR3 is made up of 16 amino acids. V lost 5 bases and J 7 bases, leaving 21 bases between the germline ends. The germline gives CDR1 MDHEN, CDR2 SYDVKM. DNA of the CDR3: TGTGCCAGCAGTCTCAGAGGTGGGGGGCGAGAGAACATTCAGTACTTC. This translates into CASSLRGGGRENIQYF. Full variable domain (outside the CDR3, taken from reference TRBV28 and TRBJ2-4): DVKVTQSSRYLVKRTGEKVFLECVQDMDHENMFWYRQDPGLGLRLIYFSYDVKMKEKGDIPEGYSVSREKKERFSLILESASTNQTSMYLCASSLRGGGRENIQYFGAGTRLSVL.

V gene TRBV10-3 combines with J gene TRBJ1-4, with D possibly TRBD1 on 5 matching bases. V lost 7 bases and J lost 5, with 14 bases in between. CDR1 ENHRY and CDR2 SYGVKD come from the germline V gene. This CDR3 is built from 14 residues. The CDR3 loop reads CAIKGDGFNEKLFF. DNA of the CDR3: TGTGCCATCAAAGGGGACGGATTCAATGAAAAACTGTTTTTT.

As concerns this clone: Germline and junction disagree at one end, which may indicate a read error. The chain links TRBV2 to TRBJ2-7; D remains ambiguous. This CDR3 has 13 amino acids. Germline V gene lookup returns CDR1 SNHLY and CDR2 FYNNEI. The CDR3 sequence: CASSEGGTYEQYF. In DNA form, the CDR3 reads TGTGCCAGCAGCGAAGGTGGGACCTACGAGCAGTACTTC.

This clone was recorded only once. The chain employs TRBV5-5 and TRBJ1-5, with a weak D call TRBD1 (5 bases). This CDR3 spans 15 amino acids. The germline V gene has CDR1 SGHKS and CDR2 YYEKEE (reference sequence). The ends were cut back, 4 bases at V and 3 bases at J, with 14 bases in the middle. The CDR3 DNA follows: TGTGCCAGCAGCCTAGGGACGTATGACAATCAGCCCCAGCATTTT. This codes for CASSLGTYDNQPQHF.

The chain carries TRBV5-6 and TRBJ2-3; TRBD2 might be the D (6 bases). Between the trimmed V and J ends, which lost 4 bases and 1 base, there was a span of 19 bases. CDR1 is SGHDT, CDR2 YYEEEE, per germline. The CDR3 spans 17 residues. The CDR3, as DNA: TGTGCCAGCAGCAAAATCTTTCGGGAGATGGGCACAGATACGCAGTATTTT. Its protein is CASSKIFREMGTDTQYF.

The chain recombines TRBV7-9 with TRBJ2-7; 10 bases map to TRBD2. V dropped 1 base and J dropped 4; count of bases not matched to a gene: 4. The CDR3 length is 15 residues. Germline CDR1 and CDR2: SEHNR and FQNEAQ (reference sequence). The CDR3: CASSLGASGGYEQYF. Written as DNA, the CDR3 is TGTGCCAGCAGCTTAGGGGCTAGCGGGGGATACGAGCAGTACTTC.

The chain recombines TRBV5-4 with TRBJ1-2; D perhaps matches TRBD1 (5 bases). The CDR3 contains 13 residues. With 4 bases removed from V and 2 bases from J, the gap between germline ends came to 9 bases. Germline values: CDR1 SGHNT, CDR2 YYREEE (reference sequence). In DNA, the CDR3 is TGTGCCAGCAGCCTGGACACGAACTATGGCTACACCTTC. Its protein is CASSLDTNYGYTF. The whole variable domain, remainder taken from reference TRBV5-4 and TRBJ1-2, is ETGVTQSPTHLIKTRGQQVTLRCSSQSGHNTVSWYQQALGQGPQFIFQYYREEENGRGNFPPRFSGLQFPNYSSELNVNALELDDSALYLCASSLDTNYGYTFGSGTRLTVV.

The chain employs TRBV6-5 and TRBJ2-3, with TRBD2 matching 9 bases. The CDR3 runs 16 residues. Germline lookup yields CDR1 MNHEY and CDR2 SVGAGI. V gave up 0 bases and J gave up 5 bases; unmatched junction bases: 6. The CDR3 sequence: CASSYSISGGQDTQYF. The CDR3 DNA is TGTGCCAGCAGTTACTCGATTAGCGGGGGCCAAGATACGCAGTATTTT.